This TCR beta chain was identified during a study of regulatory T cells in long-lasting Graves disease. Documented time point: newly diagnosed GD, antithyroid drugs for less than 3 months. Extracted PBMC RNA gave rise to the TCR library. Each patient gave Nine milliliters of EDTA-anticoagulated peripheral blood. This clonotype was recorded many times. Germline CDR1 reads MGHRA; CDR2 reads YSYEKL. The ends were cut back, 0 bases at V and 5 bases at J, with 10 bases in the middle. The CDR3 consists of 14 residues. The authors built TCR beta libraries using iRepertoire HTBI primers and Arm-PCR of CDR3 regions. TCRdb passed the multiplex PCR reads through MiXCR, listing each CDR3 protein once. The sample consists of more than 300,000 distinct CDR3 sequences, around 15% of them appearing once. These sequences were also reported in another study, on T cells in Graves' hyperthyroidism and ophthalmopathy. That paper notes: Aged 18 to 65, the patients had hyperthyroidism that was newly diagnosed and had lasted under 2 months. Among thyroid clonotypes expanded above 0.001, most also appeared in blood.

This sequence was found in a woman between 18 and 30 years old with Graves disease. This chain connects TRBV4-1 to TRBJ1-1; D gene ambiguous. Material: peripheral blood mononuclear cells (PBMCs), obtained at new diagnosis, from a patient treated with antithyroid drugs. The CDR3 here is CASSQETLSTEAFF. The CDR3 DNA follows: TGCGCCAGCAGCCAAGAAACCCTTAGTACTGAAGCTTTCTTT.